This T cell receptor beta chain was recovered during a study of blood T cell repertoires in COVID-19. Study as a whole: The United States, Italy and Spain provided the acute and convalescent COVID-19 samples. From T cells, B-cell-depleted T cells, or PBMCs came the material, which was cDNA or gDNA.

Authors' analysis steps: Reference gene primer amplification gave estimated nucleated cell counts. Clones were read by immunoSEQ multiplex PCR, and TCRdb kept only the in-frame ones, dropping some. That table supplies the V and J calls and clone size; D and trimming were determined from the DNA. This sample carries approximately 70,000 clones, around nine tenths of them seen once, and the ten largest clones take around 1.2%. CDR1 is SGHNT and CDR2 is YYREEE in the germline V gene (reference sequence). This CDR3 has 14 residues. The V gene end was trimmed by 7 bases and the J gene end by 10 bases; junction bases not matched to a gene: 12.

The receptor was derived from a woman aged 60 to 75 with acute or convalescent COVID-19. The chain is built from TRBV5-4 and TRBJ1-4; 8 nucleotides line up with TRBD1. Sequenced sample: peripheral blood. CDR3 amino acids: CASGNQGALGKLFF. CDR3 nucleotides: TGTGCCAGCGGTAATCAGGGGGCTTTGGGAAAACTGTTTTTT.